This T cell receptor beta chain emerged from a study of cytomegalovirus exposure and HLA in healthy donors. Regarding the study as a whole: Three chains linked to CMV were shown in vitro to be specific for CMV antigens. The study found most TCR sequences rare, yet found some public TCRs in many donors.

The study ran its PCR with 60 Vbeta and 13 Jbeta primers. The repertoire was sequenced with immunoSEQ multiplex PCR; TCRdb's copy has only in-frame clones and lacks some. The repertoire holds tens of thousands of clones, with approximately 75% as singletons. Concerning this clone: The antigen remains unidentified.

This CDR3 has 15 amino acids. Per the germline V gene, CDR1 is SGHRS and CDR2 is YFSETQ. The junction had 7 bases not matched to a gene; V was cut back by 1 base and J by 4 bases. The receptor's source is a man aged 55 to 70 in good health and CMV-seropositive. The J gene is TRBJ1-2, the V gene TRBV5-1; TRBD1 agrees at 7 bases. The sample was PBMCs. The CDR3 loop reads CASSLRLGQVYGYTF. For the CDR3, the DNA is TGCGCCAGCAGCTTGAGACTCGGACAGGTCTATGGCTACACCTTC.